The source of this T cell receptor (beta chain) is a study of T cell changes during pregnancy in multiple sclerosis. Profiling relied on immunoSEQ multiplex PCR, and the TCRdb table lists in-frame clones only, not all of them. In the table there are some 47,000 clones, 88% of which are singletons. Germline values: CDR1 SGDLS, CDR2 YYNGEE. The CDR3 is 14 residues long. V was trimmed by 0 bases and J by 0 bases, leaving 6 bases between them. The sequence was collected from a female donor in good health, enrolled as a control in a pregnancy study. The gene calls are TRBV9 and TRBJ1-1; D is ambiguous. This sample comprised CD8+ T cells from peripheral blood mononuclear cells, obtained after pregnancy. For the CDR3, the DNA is TGTGCCAGCAGCGTAGTAGAGCTGAACACTGAAGCTTTCTTT. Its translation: CASSVVELNTEAFF.